Below are 13 T cell receptor beta chains sequenced from a single sample in a study of T cell changes during pregnancy in multiple sclerosis. Libraries were prepared by immunoSEQ multiplex PCR; TCRdb keeps only in-frame clonotypes and omits some of them. The data show roughly 57,000 clones, 80% to 90% seen once. The sample here was peripheral blood, taken in the first trimester of pregnancy. The origin of the receptors is a female donor with multiple sclerosis, enrolled in a pregnancy study.

V and J are TRBV9 and TRBJ1-1; D might be TRBD1 (6 bases). V lost 3 bases and J 4 bases, leaving 13 bases between the germline ends. The CDR3 runs 14 residues. Germline CDR1 reads SGDLS; CDR2 reads YYNGEE. As DNA, the CDR3 is TGTGCCAGCAGCGGCCCGGGGGGCGGCACTGAAGCTTTCTTT. Translating gives CASSGPGGGTEAFF.

This clone was recorded many times. The chain carries TRBV6-1 and TRBJ1-5; a possible D gene is TRBD1 (6 bases). The germline CDR1 and CDR2 sequences are MNHNS and SASEGT. The CDR3 consists of 14 residues. V was pared by 11 bases and J by 6 bases, with 20 bases between. CDR3 bases: TGTGCCTGTGGGAGGGGGGGGATGGGTCAGCCCCAGCATTTT. Translated: CACGRGGMGQPQHF.

The J gene is TRBJ1-2, the V gene TRBV13; the match to TRBD1 covers 7 bases. Trimming cost V 8 bases and J 6 bases; bases outside gene matches: 9. The CDR3 length is 13 residues. The germline V gene encodes CDR1 PRHDT and CDR2 FYEKMQ (reference sequence). CDR3 bases: TGTGCCAGCTCCACCGGACAGGCCGATGGCTACACCTTC. As protein: CASSTGQADGYTF.

This clone was recorded a few times. The CDR3 nucleotides are TGCGCCAGCAGCCCGGGCGACAGGGGGCGTGATGGCTACACCTTC. Translating gives CASSPGDRGRDGYTF. This chain uses TRBV5-1 with TRBJ1-2; TRBD1 agrees at 10 bases. V shed 4 bases and J 6 bases; nucleotides not matched to a gene: 9. This CDR3 contains 15 residues. CDR1 is SGHRS and CDR2 is YFSETQ in the germline V gene.

This chain uses TRBV7-2 with TRBJ1-2; TRBD1 is a possible D gene (6 bases). The length of the CDR3 is 15 residues. V was clipped by 5 bases and J by 6 bases, with 19 bases between them. Germline CDR1 and CDR2: SGHTA and FQGNSA. The CDR3 sequence is CASSQQRTASHGYTF. DNA for the CDR3: TGTGCCAGCAGCCAACAAAGGACAGCTAGTCATGGCTACACCTTC.

The genes are TRBV7-9 and TRBJ2-5; no clear D. The CDR3 contains 12 residues. Germline CDR1 is SEHNR and CDR2 is FQNEAQ (reference sequence). Trimming pared 2 bases from V and 1 base from J, leaving 2 bases between. This CDR3 is CASSLLQETQYF. The CDR3 DNA is TGTGCCAGCAGCTTACTCCAAGAGACCCAGTACTTC.

The chain recombines TRBV7-2 with TRBJ1-3, with D possibly being TRBD1 (6 bases). Trimming left V 3 bases short and J 1 base short, with 13 bases between. From germline, CDR1 is SGHTA and CDR2 FQGNSA. The CDR3 consists of 16 residues. CDR3 bases: TGTGCCAGCAGCTTCGGACAGCCACAATCTGGAAACACCATATATTTT. Translated: CASSFGQPQSGNTIYF.

This rearrangement joins TRBV30 to TRBJ1-3, with TRBD1 matching over 9 bases. V dropped 0 bases and J dropped 5; count of bases not matched to a gene: 2. This CDR3 region has 14 residues. The germline V gene encodes CDR1 GTSNPN and CDR2 SVGIG (reference sequence). CDR3 residues: CAWSVQGARNTIYF. CDR3 sequence (DNA): TGTGCCTGGAGTGTACAGGGGGCAAGAAACACCATATATTTT.

The CDR3 DNA reads TGTGCCAGCAGCTCGCGGGGGTGGACCCAGTACTTC. Amino acid sequence: CASSSRGWTQYF. The chain has TRBV11-2 and TRBJ2-5, with TRBD2 identical over 7 bases. J lost 7 bases, V lost 4 bases, and 3 bases had no gene match. Per the germline V gene, CDR1 is SGHAT and CDR2 is FQNNGV. This CDR3 has 12 amino acids.

The chain recombines TRBV11-2 with TRBJ1-1; unclear D gene. This CDR3 contains 15 residues. CDR1 and CDR2 from the germline V gene are SGHAT and FQNNGV. V lost 7 bases and J 1 base, leaving 16 bases between the germline ends. CDR3 protein: CASTHFPRTNTEAFF. CDR3 DNA sequence: TGTGCCAGCACCCACTTCCCACGCACGAACACTGAAGCTTTCTTT.

The chain combines TRBV10-3 with TRBJ2-1; D perhaps matches TRBD2 (7 bases). The CDR3 covers 16 residues. Deletions cut 0 bases from V and 9 bases from J, with 18 bases between. The germline V gene has CDR1 ENHRY and CDR2 SYGVKD. The CDR3 nucleotides are TGTGCCATCAGTGAGTCGGCGGGGGCCGGCGGGGGTGAGCAGTTCTTC. Its protein product is CAISESAGAGGGEQFF.

J is TRBJ1-2 and V is TRBV19; a weak D match, TRBD1 (5 bases). Trimming removed 2 bases at V and 8 bases at J, with 12 bases between. Germline CDR1 reads LNHDA; CDR2 reads SQIVND (reference sequence). CDR3 length: 13 residues. The CDR3 bases are TGTGCCAGTAGTATAACAGGTAGTCTGGGCTACACCTTC. Its translation is CASSITGSLGYTF.

V is TRBV14 and J is TRBJ1-1, with D perhaps TRBD1 (6 bases). This CDR3 region has 14 residues. Per the germline V gene, CDR1 is SGHDN and CDR2 is FVKESK. Trimming cost V 4 bases and J 3 bases, with 12 bases left between them. The CDR3 coding sequence is TGTGCCAGCAGCCGGGGGGCGGGGGACACTGAAGCTTTCTTT. This codes for CASSRGAGDTEAFF.